The T cell receptor (beta chain) described here comes from a study of blood T cell repertoires in COVID-19. Overall study: Whether acute or convalescent, the COVID-19 samples came from the United States, Italy and Spain.

The sample holds a few counts of this clone. Authors' processing steps: Quantification of nucleated cells was approximated via reference gene primer amplification. Data came from immunoSEQ multiplex PCR; TCRdb stores just in-frame clones and leaves some out. V, J and clone size derive from that table, while D and trimming were established from the DNA sequence. The sample lists 210,000 or so clones, over 75% occurring once. The CDR3 has 18 residues. Germline values: CDR1 SEHNR, CDR2 FQNEAQ (reference sequence). V was cut by 2 bases and J by 6 bases, with 20 bases left in between. This TCR came from a woman over 75 with active or convalescent COVID-19. Sequenced material: peripheral blood. The chain carries TRBV7-9 and TRBJ1-6; D may be TRBD1 (5 bases). The CDR3 DNA is TGTGCCAGCAGCTTAATCGGGGGAAGGGGCTCGGGTAATTCACCCCTCCACTTT. Translated, it gives CASSLIGGRGSGNSPLHF.